Described below is a single T cell receptor beta chain sequence and its context. This CDR3 region has 11 residues. The V and J ends lost 10 bases and 1 base respectively, with 7 bases between them. CDR1 is SNHLY and CDR2 is FYNNEI in the germline V gene. TCRdb called the 5' RACE reads again in MiXCR, with one record for every CDR3 protein. The sample records 430,000 or so distinct CDR3 sequences, approximately 23% being singletons. The data stem from a study of T-cell memory formation after mild COVID-19. The rearrangement links TRBV2 to TRBJ1-1; D is ambiguous. The specimen sequenced was PBMCs or a T cell subset sorted from them (not recorded which). The receptor comes from an adult woman who had mild COVID-19 (a few samples of this study predate the infection). Cell type and time point are not known. The chain's CDR3 is CATGGNTEAFF. The CDR3 nucleotides are TGTGCCACTGGAGGGAACACTGAAGCTTTCTTT.